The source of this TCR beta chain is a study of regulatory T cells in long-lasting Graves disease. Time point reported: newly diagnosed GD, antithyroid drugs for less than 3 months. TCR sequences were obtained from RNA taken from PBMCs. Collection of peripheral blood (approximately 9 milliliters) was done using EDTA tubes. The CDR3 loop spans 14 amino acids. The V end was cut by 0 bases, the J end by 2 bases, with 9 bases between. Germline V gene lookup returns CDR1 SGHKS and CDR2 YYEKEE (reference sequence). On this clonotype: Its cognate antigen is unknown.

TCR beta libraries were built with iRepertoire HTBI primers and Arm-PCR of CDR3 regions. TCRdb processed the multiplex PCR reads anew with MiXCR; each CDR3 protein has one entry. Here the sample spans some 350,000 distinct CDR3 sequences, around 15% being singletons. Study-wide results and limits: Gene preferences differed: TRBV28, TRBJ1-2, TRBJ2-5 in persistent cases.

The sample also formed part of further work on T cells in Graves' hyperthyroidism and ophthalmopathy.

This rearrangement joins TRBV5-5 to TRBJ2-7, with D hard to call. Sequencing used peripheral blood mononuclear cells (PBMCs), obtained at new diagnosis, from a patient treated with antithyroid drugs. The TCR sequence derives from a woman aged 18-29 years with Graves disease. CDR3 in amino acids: CASSLVQVPYEQYF. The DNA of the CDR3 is TGTGCCAGCAGCTTGGTACAAGTCCCCTACGAGCAGTACTTC.